The T cell receptor beta chain described here comes from a study of early T cells in non-severe SARS-CoV-2 infection. Unique molecular identifiers tagged individual cDNA molecules. TCRdb re-called the 5' RACE reads through MiXCR, storing one row per CDR3 protein. The sample has tens of thousands of distinct CDR3 sequences, over 11% seen once. The germline V gene encodes CDR1 SGHAT and CDR2 FQNNGV. The V and J ends lost 5 bases and 3 bases respectively, with 10 bases between them. This CDR3 has 13 residues. In its sample, this clonotype was seen many times. The TCR sequence derives from an adult who was a healthcare worker with PCR-confirmed SARS-CoV-2 infection or an uninfected control (not recorded which). The V gene is TRBV11-2, the J gene TRBJ1-1; weak D call: TRBD1 (6 bases). The specimen sequenced was whole blood. The CDR3 here is CASSAYRDTEAFF. In nucleotides, the CDR3 is TGTGCCAGCAGCGCTTACAGGGACACTGAAGCTTTCTTT. Filled out from reference TRBV11-2 and TRBJ1-1, the complete variable domain reads EAGVAQSPRYKIIEKRQSVAFWCNPISGHATLYWYQQILGQGPKLLIQFQNNGVVDDSQLPKDRFSAERLKGVDSTLKIQPAKLEDSAVYLCASSAYRDTEAFFGQGTRLTVV.